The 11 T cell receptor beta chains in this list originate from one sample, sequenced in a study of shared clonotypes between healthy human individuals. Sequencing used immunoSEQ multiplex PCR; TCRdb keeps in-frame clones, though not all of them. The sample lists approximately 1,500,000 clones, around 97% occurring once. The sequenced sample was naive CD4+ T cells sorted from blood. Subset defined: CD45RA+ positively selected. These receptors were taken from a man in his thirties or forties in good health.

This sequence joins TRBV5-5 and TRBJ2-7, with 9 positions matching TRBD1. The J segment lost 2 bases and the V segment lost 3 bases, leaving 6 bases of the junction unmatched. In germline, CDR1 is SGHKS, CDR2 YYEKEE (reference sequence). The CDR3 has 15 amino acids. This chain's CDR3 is CASSWMGDRAYEQYF. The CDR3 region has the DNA TGTGCCAGCAGCTGGATGGGGGACAGGGCCTACGAGCAGTACTTC.

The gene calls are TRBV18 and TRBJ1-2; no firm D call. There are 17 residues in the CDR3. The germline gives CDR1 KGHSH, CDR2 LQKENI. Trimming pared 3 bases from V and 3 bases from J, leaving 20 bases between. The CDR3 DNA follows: TGTGCCAGCTCACCCCTCGGGGTCCAAGGCTACTACTATGGCTACACCTTC. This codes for CASSPLGVQGYYYGYTF. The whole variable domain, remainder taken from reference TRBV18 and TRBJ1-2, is NAGVMQNPRHLVRRRGQEARLRCSPMKGHSHVYWYRQLPEEGLKFMVYLQKENIIDESGMPKERFSAEFPKEGPSILRIQQVVRGDSAAYFCASSPLGVQGYYYGYTFGSGTRLTVV.

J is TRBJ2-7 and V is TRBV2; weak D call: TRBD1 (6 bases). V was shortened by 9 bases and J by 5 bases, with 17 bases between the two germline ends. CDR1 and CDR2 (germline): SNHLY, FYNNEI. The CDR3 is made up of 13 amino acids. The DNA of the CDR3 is TGTGCCAGATCGAACAGGGTCCTGGACGAGCAGTACTTC. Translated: CARSNRVLDEQYF.

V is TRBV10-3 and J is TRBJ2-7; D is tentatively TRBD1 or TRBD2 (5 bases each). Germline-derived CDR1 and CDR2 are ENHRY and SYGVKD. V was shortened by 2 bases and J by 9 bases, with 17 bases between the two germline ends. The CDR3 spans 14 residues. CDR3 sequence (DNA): TGTGCCATCAGTGAGGGCTGGGGGATCATTGGGCAGTACTTC. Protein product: CAISEGWGIIGQYF.

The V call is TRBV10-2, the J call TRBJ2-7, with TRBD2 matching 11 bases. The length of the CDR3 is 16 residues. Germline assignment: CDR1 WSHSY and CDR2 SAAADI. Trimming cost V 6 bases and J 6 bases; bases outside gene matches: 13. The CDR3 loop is CASRGSGGLAAPEQYF. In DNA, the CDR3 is TGCGCCAGCAGGGGCTCCGGGGGACTAGCGGCTCCCGAGCAGTACTTC.

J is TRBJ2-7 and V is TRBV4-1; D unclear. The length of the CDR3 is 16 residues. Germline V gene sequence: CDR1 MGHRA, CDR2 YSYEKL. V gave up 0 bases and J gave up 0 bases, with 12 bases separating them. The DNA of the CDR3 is TGCGCCAGCAGCCAAGAATACAGCCGCTCCTCCTACGAGCAGTACTTC. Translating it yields CASSQEYSRSSYEQYF.

The CDR3 loop is CASMGSLNTEAFF. The CDR3 bases are TGTGCCAGTATGGGAAGTTTGAACACTGAAGCTTTCTTT. The chain has TRBV19 and TRBJ1-1, with D hard to call. V lost 7 bases to trimming and J lost 0 bases, with 9 bases between them. Germline V gene sequence: CDR1 LNHDA, CDR2 SQIVND (reference sequence). This CDR3 spans 13 amino acids.

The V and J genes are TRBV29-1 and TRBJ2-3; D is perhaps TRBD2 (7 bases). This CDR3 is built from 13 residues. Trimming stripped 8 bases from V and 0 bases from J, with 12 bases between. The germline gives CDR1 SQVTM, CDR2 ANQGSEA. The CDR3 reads CSSTGGSTDTQYF. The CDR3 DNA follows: TGCAGCTCGACGGGGGGCAGCACAGATACGCAGTATTTT.

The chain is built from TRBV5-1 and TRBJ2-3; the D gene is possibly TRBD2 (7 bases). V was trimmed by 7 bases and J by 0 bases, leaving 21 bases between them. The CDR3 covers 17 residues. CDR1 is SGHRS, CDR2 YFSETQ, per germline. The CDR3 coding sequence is TGCGCCAGCGCCCCTGCCGGGGGGCGATTAAGCACAGATACGCAGTATTTT. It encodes CASAPAGGRLSTDTQYF.

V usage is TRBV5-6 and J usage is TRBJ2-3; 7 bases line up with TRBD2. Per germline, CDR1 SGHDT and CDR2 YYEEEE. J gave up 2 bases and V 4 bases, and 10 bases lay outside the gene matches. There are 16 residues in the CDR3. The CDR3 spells CASSQLALGLTDTQYF. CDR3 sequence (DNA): TGTGCCAGCAGCCAACTAGCGCTAGGTCTCACAGATACGCAGTATTTT.

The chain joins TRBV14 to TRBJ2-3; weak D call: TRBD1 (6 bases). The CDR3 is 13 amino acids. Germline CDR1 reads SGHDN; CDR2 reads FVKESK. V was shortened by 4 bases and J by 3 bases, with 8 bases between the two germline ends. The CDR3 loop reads CASSPGVTDTQYF. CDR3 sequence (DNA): TGTGCCAGCAGCCCAGGGGTAACAGATACGCAGTATTTT.